Following are 10 T cell receptor beta chains from one sample sequenced in a study of T cell repertoires in cytomegalovirus infection. TCRdb ran MiXCR on the reads and lists one entry per CDR3 protein. The top ten clones hold approximately 13% of a sample with some 440,000 distinct CDR3 sequences, approximately 31% of them seen once. Sequenced: PBMCs. Every receptor here comes from a human donor in good health (CMV status not recorded). Some clones in this sample may be carry-over from other donors' samples.

This chain links TRBV5-1 with TRBJ2-3; TRBD2 matches at 11 bases. The CDR3 is 19 amino acids. Trimming at V came to 2 bases and at J to 0 bases, leaving 11 bases not matched to a gene. Germline CDR1 is SGHRS and CDR2 is YFSETQ. CDR3 DNA sequence: TGCGCCAGCAGCTTTCAACCCGGGACTAGCGGAGCTAGCACAGATACGCAGTATTTT. Its protein is CASSFQPGTSGASTDTQYF.

This clonotype has at least ten counts. The chain couples TRBV11-2 to TRBJ1-6, with D perhaps matching TRBD1 (5 bases). Germline CDR1 SGHAT, CDR2 FQNNGV. Trimming took off 7 bases at V and 0 bases at J, with 13 bases between the two ends. The CDR3 is 16 amino acids. In DNA, the CDR3 is TGTGCCAGCACCCCTGTGGGGGGCTCCTATAATTCACCCCTCCACTTT. As protein: CASTPVGGSYNSPLHF.

This sequence joins TRBV5-6 and TRBJ1-1; possibly TRBD1 for D (5 bases). Trimming removed 4 bases from V and 1 base from J, with 17 bases in between. The germline V gene has CDR1 SGHDT and CDR2 YYEEEE. This CDR3 contains 16 residues. The CDR3 sequence: CASSLSGGLGNTEAFF. DNA of the CDR3: TGTGCCAGCAGCCTCTCCGGGGGGTTGGGGAACACTGAAGCTTTCTTT.

The chain carries TRBV6-4 and TRBJ2-1; TRBD2 might be the D (5 bases). The CDR3 length is 13 residues. Between the trimmed V and J ends, which lost 7 bases and 12 bases, there was a span of 19 bases. Germline CDR1 and CDR2: MRHNA and SNTAGT. For the CDR3, the DNA is TGTGCCAGCACCAAAGAAGTTCGTGGAGGGCAGTTCTTC. Protein: CASTKEVRGGQFF.

This sequence joins TRBV5-1 and TRBJ2-5; D gene unclear. The germline V and J ends were trimmed by 2 bases and 5 bases, with 13 bases remaining between them. The germline gives CDR1 SGHRS, CDR2 YFSETQ. CDR3 size: 14 residues. In DNA, the CDR3 is TGCGCCAGCAGCTTAATGAGAATGGGGGAGACCCAGTACTTC. Translated, it gives CASSLMRMGETQYF.

This clonotype came up a few times. This sequence joins TRBV28 and TRBJ1-1; no reliable D call. This CDR3 has 16 amino acids. Between the trimmed V and J ends, which lost 6 bases and 4 bases, there was a span of 21 bases. Germline CDR1 and CDR2: MDHEN and SYDVKM. The CDR3 spells CASRLGSRLIGTEAFF. In DNA form, the CDR3 reads TGTGCCAGCAGGCTGGGGAGTCGGCTGATTGGCACTGAAGCTTTCTTT.

The rearrangement joins TRBV5-6 to TRBJ1-2, with D maybe TRBD1 (6 bases). CDR1 is SGHDT, CDR2 YYEEEE, per germline. The CDR3 has 14 amino acids. Trimming shortened V by 0 bases and J by 6 bases, and 12 bases separated the two germline ends. The CDR3 sequence: CASSLGRGRDGYTF. The CDR3 DNA sequence: TGTGCCAGCAGCTTGGGCAGGGGTCGGGATGGCTACACCTTC.

This rearrangement joins TRBV20-1 to TRBJ1-1; no clear D. This CDR3 spans 13 amino acids. The germline V gene encodes CDR1 DFQATT and CDR2 SNEGSKA (reference sequence). V gave up 0 bases and J gave up 2 bases, with 7 bases separating them. The CDR3 region is CSARERANTEAFF. For the CDR3, the DNA is TGCAGTGCTAGAGAACGCGCCAACACTGAAGCTTTCTTT.

This clonotype was detected many times. The CDR3, as DNA: TGTGCCAGCAGCCCCTACACCAACCAAGAGACCCAGTACTTC. It codes for CASSPYTNQETQYF. The chain uses TRBV7-8 and TRBJ2-5; D gene uncertain. The CDR3 totals 14 residues. Germline lookup yields CDR1 SGHVS and CDR2 FQNEAQ. V lost 5 bases and J lost 0, with 10 bases in between.

This clonotype was observed a handful of times. The chain joins TRBV7-2 to TRBJ2-7; D perhaps matches TRBD2 (6 bases). Germline V gene lookup returns CDR1 SGHTA and CDR2 FQGNSA. V was clipped by 1 base and J by 5 bases, with 15 bases between them. This CDR3 region has 15 residues. The CDR3: CASSLVGGGHNEQYF. The CDR3 bases are TGTGCCAGCAGCTTAGTTGGCGGAGGGCACAACGAGCAGTACTTC.